The 10 T cell receptor beta chains in this list originate from one sample, sequenced in a study of shared T cell receptors in the human thymus. Assay: immunoSEQ multiplex PCR; the TCRdb copy retains only in-frame clones and omits some. The data show some 640,000 clones, 80% to 90% seen once. The same specimen was also included in a second study, on human thymus T cells.

Sequencing was carried out using thymocytes. Source of these receptors: a boy younger than two with a congenital heart defect.

The rearrangement uses TRBV5-1 and TRBJ2-1; possible D gene TRBD2, 6 bases. The CDR3 runs 16 residues. V lost 4 bases and J 2 bases, leaving 16 bases between the germline ends. Germline loops: CDR1 SGHRS, CDR2 YFSETQ. This chain's CDR3 is CASSPRLEGTYNEQFF. The CDR3 nucleotides are TGCGCCAGCAGCCCTCGACTAGAAGGTACCTACAATGAGCAGTTCTTC.

The J gene is TRBJ1-1, the V gene TRBV5-1; D unresolved. The CDR3 runs to 14 residues. The germline V gene has CDR1 SGHRS and CDR2 YFSETQ. Trimming pared 0 bases from V and 1 base from J, leaving 7 bases between. The CDR3 region is CASSLDSGNTEAFF. In DNA, the CDR3 is TGCGCCAGCAGCTTGGACTCGGGGAACACTGAAGCTTTCTTT.

The CDR3 loop is CATQTRSGGPYEQYF. The CDR3 bases are TGTGCCACCCAAACGCGTAGCGGGGGGCCCTACGAGCAGTACTTC. The rearrangement links TRBV27 to TRBJ2-7, with TRBD2 matching over 10 bases. Germline CDR1 MNHEY, CDR2 SMNVEV (reference sequence). This CDR3 is 15 amino acids long. Trimming cost V 10 bases and J 2 bases; bases outside gene matches: 11.

This chain joins TRBV10-3 and TRBJ1-1, with D unclear. CDR3 length: 15 residues. The ends were cut back, 1 base at V and 4 bases at J, with 13 bases in the middle. Germline CDR1 and CDR2: ENHRY and SYGVKD. CDR3 in amino acids: CAISEYSRISTEAFF. The CDR3 DNA reads TGTGCCATCAGTGAGTATTCGAGGATTTCCACTGAAGCTTTCTTT.

This clone was seen only once. The chain recombines TRBV19 with TRBJ2-2; 7 nucleotides agree with TRBD2. The CDR3 totals 15 residues. Trimming cost V 7 bases and J 1 base; bases outside gene matches: 6. Looked up from germline, CDR1 is LNHDA and CDR2 is SQIVND (reference sequence). The CDR3, as DNA: TGTGCCAGTAAATGGGGGGGTAAGAACACCGGGGAGCTGTTTTTT. Protein: CASKWGGKNTGELFF.

The chain employs TRBV11-2 and TRBJ2-5; 8 bases line up with TRBD2. CDR1 and CDR2 (germline): SGHAT, FQNNGV. This CDR3 has 17 amino acids. The V segment lost 1 base and the J segment 4 bases; nucleotides outside the gene matches: 11. CDR3 bases: TGTGCCAGCAGCTTAGGACCCTTTGGCGGGAGGACAGAGACCCAGTACTTC. Its protein is CASSLGPFGGRTETQYF.

This clone was seen a single time. In nucleotides, the CDR3 is TGTGCCAGCAGCGCCGGGTCTCTTCGGGGAAACACCATATATTTT. This gives the protein CASSAGSLRGNTIYF. The V gene is TRBV9, the J gene TRBJ1-3; D gene ambiguous. The CDR3 consists of 15 residues. V lost 3 bases, J lost 4 bases, and 14 bases lay in between. Per germline, CDR1 SGDLS and CDR2 YYNGEE.

The V and J genes are TRBV6-5 and TRBJ1-4; maybe TRBD1 (6 bases). V shed 1 base and J shed 7 bases, with 13 bases lying between them. The CDR3 runs to 15 residues. Germline values: CDR1 MNHEY, CDR2 SVGAGI. DNA for the CDR3: TGTGCCAGCAGTTACTTGGTGGGACAACGTGAAAAACTGTTTTTT. Translating it yields CASSYLVGQREKLFF.

The chain is built from TRBV28 and TRBJ1-2; D is perhaps TRBD1 (5 bases). CDR1 and CDR2 from the germline V gene are MDHEN and SYDVKM. This CDR3 contains 17 residues. V lost 8 bases and J 2 bases, leaving 24 bases between the germline ends. CDR3 nucleotides: TGTGCCAGCGCTAGGGACCTACCGGGAGCCCTAAACTATGGCTACACCTTC. Protein product: CASARDLPGALNYGYTF.

Here the CDR3 reads CASSPGREVIRGSPLHF. In DNA form, the CDR3 reads TGTGCCAGCAGCCCTGGCAGGGAGGTCATACGAGGGTCACCCCTCCACTTT. This sequence joins TRBV27 and TRBJ1-6; a possible D gene is TRBD1 (5 bases). The germline CDR1 and CDR2 sequences are MNHEY and SMNVEV (reference sequence). Trimming took off 6 bases at V and 10 bases at J, with 25 bases between the two ends. This CDR3 comprises 17 residues.